Here is one T cell receptor beta chain with its context. The source of the sample is a study of T cell responses to AZD1222 COVID-19 vaccine. The CDR3 runs to 15 residues. Germline V gene sequence: CDR1 MNHEY, CDR2 SVGAGI. The V end was cut by 7 bases, the J end by 3 bases, with 19 bases between. Profiled with immunoSEQ multiplex PCR; TCRdb holds only in-frame clones, not every one. The data contain around 87,000 clones, approximately 84% of them seen just once; the ten biggest clones take up about 10%. Sequenced material: peripheral blood, taken on day 0 of AZD1222 vaccination. This clonotype originated in an adult in good health. The genes are TRBV6-5 and TRBJ2-7, with D possibly being TRBD1 or TRBD2 (5 bases each). The CDR3 protein is CASTANTGTIYEQYF. The CDR3 DNA sequence: TGTGCCAGCACCGCAAACACCGGGACCATCTACGAGCAGTACTTC.